These 29 T cell receptor beta chains originate from one sample sequenced in a study of blood T cell repertoires in COVID-19. Profiled with immunoSEQ multiplex PCR; TCRdb holds only in-frame clones, not every one. The sample has some 340,000 clones; 65% to 85% are singletons. Sequenced sample: peripheral blood. These receptors were collected from a man aged 25-45 years with active or convalescent COVID-19.

This clone appeared a single time. The genes are TRBV25-1 and TRBJ2-1; 9 nucleotides match TRBD2. With V trimmed by 3 bases and J by 4 bases, 10 bases remained unmatched. The CDR3 has 17 amino acids. The germline V gene has CDR1 MGHDK and CDR2 SYGVNS. Here the CDR3 reads CASSDGLAGPYYNEQFF. The CDR3 DNA follows: TGTGCCAGCAGTGATGGGCTAGCGGGGCCGTATTACAATGAGCAGTTCTTC.

This chain connects TRBV7-8 to TRBJ1-1; D is perhaps TRBD1 (6 bases). Germline loops: CDR1 SGHVS, CDR2 FQNEAQ. Trimming cost V 3 bases and J 11 bases, with 19 bases left between them. The CDR3 runs 14 residues. The CDR3 sequence is CASSLGADRWYAFF. DNA of the CDR3: TGTGCCAGCAGCTTGGGCGCAGACAGGTGGTACGCTTTCTTT. The full variable domain, in which reference TRBV7-8 and TRBJ1-1 provide the parts outside the CDR3, is GAGVSQSPRYKVAKRGQDVALRCDPISGHVSLFWYQQALGQGPEFLTYFQNEAQLDKSGLPSDRFFAERPEGSVSTLKIQRTQQEDSAVYLCASSLGADRWYAFFGQGTRLTVV.

The rearrangement links TRBV15 to TRBJ2-7; weak D call: TRBD1 (6 bases). CDR1 LNHNV and CDR2 YYDKDF come from the germline V gene (reference sequence). The CDR3 is 14 amino acids. Deletions cut 6 bases from V and 0 bases from J, with 12 bases between. The CDR3 coding sequence is TGTGCCACCAGGAGCTCAGGGGCCTCCTACGAGCAGTACTTC. Protein: CATRSSGASYEQYF.

This clone appeared a single time. V and J are TRBV14 and TRBJ2-1; tentative D call: TRBD2 (7 bases). Trimming shortened V by 0 bases and J by 9 bases, and 9 bases separated the two germline ends. This CDR3 contains 13 residues. Per the germline V gene, CDR1 is SGHDN and CDR2 is FVKESK. CDR3 DNA sequence: TGTGCCAGCAGCCAAGATCGGGGGGCTGAGCAGTTCTTC. Its translation: CASSQDRGAEQFF. The whole variable domain, remainder taken from reference TRBV14 and TRBJ2-1, is EAGVTQFPSHSVIEKGQTVTLRCDPISGHDNLYWYRRVMGKEIKFLLHFVKESKQDESGMPNNRFLAERTGGTYSTLKVQPAELEDSGVYFCASSQDRGAEQFFGPGTRLTVL.

This rearrangement joins TRBV11-3 to TRBJ1-1; 7 bases agree with TRBD1. The length of the CDR3 is 13 residues. V gave up 7 bases and J gave up 4 bases; unmatched junction bases: 6. Germline CDR1 is SGHNT and CDR2 is YENEEA. The CDR3: CASNDRGPTEAFF. The CDR3 DNA reads as TGTGCCAGCAACGATAGGGGGCCCACTGAAGCTTTCTTT.

This chain joins TRBV11-2 and TRBJ2-2; TRBD1 matches at 8 bases. V shed 6 bases, J shed 4 bases, and the junction held 4 bases outside the gene matches. Germline-derived CDR1 and CDR2 are SGHAT and FQNNGV. The CDR3 covers 14 residues. CDR3 DNA: TGTGCCAGCAGACGGGACAGGACCACCGGGGAGCTGTTTTTT. Its translation is CASRRDRTTGELFF.

The chain employs TRBV19 and TRBJ1-2; the D gene is possibly TRBD1 (6 bases). CDR3 length equals 16 residues. Germline V gives CDR1 LNHDA, CDR2 SQIVND (reference sequence). Trimming pared 1 base from V and 4 bases from J, leaving 16 bases between. CDR3 nucleotides: TGTGCCAGTAGTATAGCACAGGGTCTAATCTCCTATGGCTACACCTTC. Protein product: CASSIAQGLISYGYTF.

For the CDR3, the DNA is TGTGCCAGCAGCGCGGGACTAGCGGGCCCTGGGAGGGAGACCCAGTACTTC. Its translation is CASSAGLAGPGRETQYF. This rearrangement joins TRBV3-1 (or the pseudogene TRBV3-2) to TRBJ2-5; TRBD2 matches 12 bases. V shed 5 bases and J 5 bases; nucleotides not matched to a gene: 12. There are 17 residues in the CDR3. Germline-derived CDR1 and CDR2 are LGHDT and YNNKEL (reference sequence).

The chain employs TRBV15 and TRBJ1-1, with unresolved D. Trimming shortened V by 1 base and J by 7 bases, and 7 bases separated the two germline ends. Per the germline V gene, CDR1 is LNHNV and CDR2 is YYDKDF (reference sequence). The CDR3 contains 12 residues. The CDR3 here is CATSRAGFEAFF. The CDR3 DNA is TGTGCCACCAGCAGAGCCGGGTTTGAAGCTTTCTTT. The full variable domain, rest sourced from reference TRBV15 and TRBJ1-1, is DAMVIQNPRYQVTQFGKPVTLSCSQTLNHNVMYWYQQKSSQAPKLLFHYYDKDFNNEADTPDNFQSRRPNTSFCFLDIRSPGLGDTAMYLCATSRAGFEAFFGQGTRLTVV.

This clone appeared once. The chain carries TRBV7-3 and TRBJ2-1; possibly TRBD1 for D (5 bases). CDR1 SGHTA and CDR2 FQGTGA come from the germline V gene. The V and J ends lost 5 bases and 4 bases respectively, with 15 bases between them. CDR3 size: 15 residues. The CDR3 DNA follows: TGTGCCAGCAGCCTAAGCCCCCAGGGATACAATGAGCAGTTCTTC. Translating it yields CASSLSPQGYNEQFF.

The gene calls are TRBV6-5 and TRBJ2-7, with a weak D call TRBD2 (5 bases). This CDR3 spans 13 amino acids. Germline assignment: CDR1 MNHEY and CDR2 SVGAGI. Trimming removed 0 bases at V and 4 bases at J, with 7 bases between. The CDR3, as DNA: TGTGCCAGCAGTTACTCGTGGGAGTACGAGCAGTACTTC. Translating gives CASSYSWEYEQYF.

The chain is built from TRBV7-9 and TRBJ2-5, with D possibly TRBD1 on 6 matching bases. The length of the CDR3 is 13 residues. Trimming took 3 bases from V and 5 from J, leaving 10 bases between them. CDR1 SEHNR and CDR2 FQNEAQ come from the germline V gene (reference sequence). CDR3 DNA: TGTGCCAGCAGCTTTGGGGGCGGCGAGACCCAGTACTTC. Its translation is CASSFGGGETQYF.

This clone was counted between two and nine times. This chain uses TRBV5-6 with TRBJ1-5; D gene ambiguous. V was pared by 0 bases and J by 9 bases, with 10 bases between. CDR1 and CDR2 (germline): SGHDT, YYEEEE. This CDR3 contains 13 residues. The CDR3 bases are TGTGCCAGCAGCTTGGCCGGGAAGGGGCCCCAGCATTTT. Its protein is CASSLAGKGPQHF.

This rearrangement joins TRBV10-3 to TRBJ2-7; 8 bases fit TRBD2. Germline CDR1 reads ENHRY; CDR2 reads SYGVKD. V lost 5 bases to trimming and J lost 3 bases; unmatched junction nucleotides: 9. The CDR3 spans 15 residues. CDR3 protein: CAISRPGTRDYEQYF. CDR3 coding DNA: TGTGCCATCAGTAGACCCGGGACTAGAGACTACGAGCAGTACTTC.

This chain uses TRBV7-2 with TRBJ1-4, with 8 bases identical to TRBD1. This CDR3 contains 14 residues. The junction had 4 bases not matched to a gene; V was cut back by 3 bases and J by 7 bases. CDR1 and CDR2 from the germline V gene are SGHTA and FQGNSA. As DNA, the CDR3 is TGTGCCAGCAGCTTGGACAGGGAACCTGAAAAACTGTTTTTT. Translating it yields CASSLDREPEKLFF.

Turning to this clone: This sample also contains other DNA sequences that code for the same CDR3. The J gene is TRBJ2-3, the V gene TRBV30; 11 bases align to TRBD2. Germline-derived CDR1 and CDR2 are GTSNPN and SVGIG (reference sequence). V shed 3 bases and J 1 base; nucleotides not matched to a gene: 0. The CDR3 totals 14 residues. CDR3 sequence: CAWRLAGGTDTQYF. The CDR3 DNA follows: TGTGCCTGGAGACTAGCGGGGGGCACAGATACGCAGTATTTT.

V gene TRBV24-1 combines with J gene TRBJ2-7; 7 bases are a match to TRBD2. The CDR3 contains 15 residues. The germline CDR1 and CDR2 sequences are KGHDR and SFDVKD. V was clipped by 5 bases and J by 0 bases; unmatched bases: 6. The DNA of the CDR3 is TGTGCCACCAGTGCCTCTACTAGCGACTCCTACGAGCAGTACTTC. It encodes CATSASTSDSYEQYF.

The V and J genes are TRBV7-3 and TRBJ2-3, with 7 bases matching TRBD2. The CDR3 extends over 16 amino acids. V gave up 3 bases and J gave up 7 bases; unmatched junction bases: 13. Germline V gives CDR1 SGHTA, CDR2 FQGTGA. Here the CDR3 reads CASSLTSGDSAYTQYF. CDR3 DNA: TGTGCCAGCAGCTTGACGAGCGGGGATAGCGCGTATACGCAGTATTTT.

The V call is TRBV7-2, the J call TRBJ2-7; 7 bases are shared with TRBD1. CDR3 size: 13 residues. Unmatched junction bases numbered 2, after V lost 3 bases and J lost 3 bases. The germline V gene has CDR1 SGHTA and CDR2 FQGNSA. CDR3 DNA sequence: TGTGCCAGCAGCTTCTACAGGGGCTACGAGCAGTACTTC. It is translated as CASSFYRGYEQYF.

The chain recombines TRBV19 with TRBJ2-2; TRBD1 matches 9 bases. Germline loops: CDR1 LNHDA, CDR2 SQIVND (reference sequence). Trimming at V came to 6 bases and at J to 8 bases, leaving 4 bases not matched to a gene. This CDR3 is built from 13 residues. The chain's CDR3 is CASSQQGAGELFF. The CDR3 region has the DNA TGTGCCAGTAGCCAACAGGGGGCTGGGGAGCTGTTTTTT.

The chain combines TRBV9 with TRBJ1-6; D perhaps matches TRBD1 (5 bases). CDR1 is SGDLS, CDR2 YYNGEE, per germline. The CDR3 loop spans 14 amino acids. V dropped 4 bases and J dropped 6 bases, with 11 bases sitting between them. CDR3 sequence: CASSSGQINSPLHF. CDR3 nucleotide sequence: TGTGCCAGCAGCTCAGGGCAGATTAATTCACCCCTCCACTTT. The full variable domain, completed using reference TRBV9 and TRBJ1-6, is DSGVTQTPKHLITATGQRVTLRCSPRSGDLSVYWYQQSLDQGLQFLIQYYNGEERAKGNILERFSAQQFPDLHSELNLSSLELGDSALYFCASSSGQINSPLHFGNGTRLTVT.

The chain is built from TRBV18 and TRBJ1-1; D may be TRBD1 (6 bases). Trimming stripped 1 base from V and 5 bases from J, with 14 bases between. The CDR3 totals 15 residues. In germline, CDR1 is KGHSH, CDR2 LQKENI. CDR3 protein: CASSPQSQGMTEAFF. CDR3 sequence (DNA): TGTGCCAGCTCACCACAATCTCAGGGGATGACTGAAGCTTTCTTT.

Remarks on this clone: Other DNA sequences from this sample encode an identical CDR3 as well. The chain carries TRBV19 and TRBJ2-7, with D possibly being TRBD2 (6 bases). The length of the CDR3 is 14 residues. Germline V gene sequence: CDR1 LNHDA, CDR2 SQIVND (reference sequence). V lost 2 bases and J 4 bases, leaving 12 bases between the germline ends. The CDR3 sequence is CASSISGGGYEQYF. DNA of the CDR3: TGTGCCAGTAGTATAAGTGGGGGAGGTTACGAGCAGTACTTC.

The V call is TRBV5-4, the J call TRBJ1-2; D is unresolved. Germline V gene data show CDR1 as SGHNT and CDR2 as YYREEE (reference sequence). This CDR3 has 16 amino acids. V was trimmed by 6 bases and J by 2 bases, leaving 20 bases between them. Here the CDR3 DNA reads TGTGCCAGCACCCCTTCCGTGGGCAGAACCAACTATGGCTACACCTTC. It yields the protein CASTPSVGRTNYGYTF. The complete variable domain, with remaining parts taken from reference TRBV5-4 and TRBJ1-2, reads ETGVTQSPTHLIKTRGQQVTLRCSSQSGHNTVSWYQQALGQGPQFIFQYYREEENGRGNFPPRFSGLQFPNYSSELNVNALELDDSALYLCASTPSVGRTNYGYTFGSGTRLTVV.

This chain joins TRBV4-3 and TRBJ1-3; D remains ambiguous. V gave up 1 base and J gave up 4 bases, with 14 bases separating them. This CDR3 is 16 amino acids long. Germline V gene lookup returns CDR1 LGHNA and CDR2 YSLEER. This CDR3 is CASSQARFSMGNTIYF. Here the CDR3 DNA reads TGCGCCAGCAGCCAAGCACGGTTCTCGATGGGAAACACCATATATTTT.

There are a few counts of this clone. The chain recombines TRBV11-2 with TRBJ1-1; possible D gene TRBD1, 6 bases. V lost 5 bases and J 3 bases, leaving 19 bases between the germline ends. The germline gives CDR1 SGHAT, CDR2 FQNNGV. This CDR3 spans 16 amino acids. The CDR3 spells CASSHSGGRWDTEAFF. As DNA, the CDR3 is TGTGCCAGCAGCCACTCGGGGGGGCGGTGGGACACTGAAGCTTTCTTT.

The chain combines TRBV4-1 with TRBJ2-3; D remains ambiguous. Germline V gene data show CDR1 as MGHRA and CDR2 as YSYEKL. CDR3 length: 16 amino acids. V gave up 1 base and J gave up 5 bases, with 16 bases separating them. This chain's CDR3 is CASSQVPQRSIDTQYF. The DNA of the CDR3 is TGCGCCAGCAGCCAAGTCCCTCAGCGATCGATAGATACGCAGTATTTT.

The chain joins TRBV4-1 to TRBJ1-2; maybe TRBD1 (6 bases). V lost 4 bases to trimming and J lost 8 bases, with 23 bases between them. Germline values: CDR1 MGHRA, CDR2 YSYEKL. CDR3 length: 16 residues. The CDR3 DNA is TGCGCCAGCAGCCCCACTCGACAGGCCAAGAGGGAGGGCTACACCTTC. Its translation is CASSPTRQAKREGYTF.

The rearrangement links TRBV7-2 to TRBJ2-7; possible D gene TRBD1, 6 bases. This CDR3 spans 12 amino acids. Germline V gives CDR1 SGHTA, CDR2 FQGNSA. The V end lost 1 base, the J end lost 12 bases, and 13 bases lay between the germline ends. The DNA for the CDR3 is TGTGCCAGCAGCTTAGACCAGCAGGGGAGGTACTTC. Translated: CASSLDQQGRYF.